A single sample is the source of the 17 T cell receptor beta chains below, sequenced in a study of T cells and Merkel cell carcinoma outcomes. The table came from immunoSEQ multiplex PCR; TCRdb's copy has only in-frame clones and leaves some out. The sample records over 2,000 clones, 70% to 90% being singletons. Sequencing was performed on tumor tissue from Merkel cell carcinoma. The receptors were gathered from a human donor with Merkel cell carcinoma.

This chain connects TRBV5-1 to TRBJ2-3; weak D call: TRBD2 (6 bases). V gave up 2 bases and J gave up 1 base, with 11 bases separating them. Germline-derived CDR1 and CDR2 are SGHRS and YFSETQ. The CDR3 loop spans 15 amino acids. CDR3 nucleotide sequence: TGCGCCAGCAGCTTTGACCAGCGGGGCACAGATACGCAGTATTTT. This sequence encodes CASSFDQRGTDTQYF.

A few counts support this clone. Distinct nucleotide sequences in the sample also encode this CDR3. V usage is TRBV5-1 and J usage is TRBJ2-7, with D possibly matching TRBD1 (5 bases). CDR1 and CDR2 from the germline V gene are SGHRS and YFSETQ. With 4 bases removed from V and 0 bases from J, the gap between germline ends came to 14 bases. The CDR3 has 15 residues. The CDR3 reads CASSNPDRGSYEQYF. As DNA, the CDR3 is TGCGCCAGCAGCAACCCCGACAGAGGCTCCTACGAGCAGTACTTC.

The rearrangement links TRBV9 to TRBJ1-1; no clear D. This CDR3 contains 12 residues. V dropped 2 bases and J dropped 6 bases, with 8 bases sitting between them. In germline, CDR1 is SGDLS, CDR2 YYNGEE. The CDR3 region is CASSVTGAEAFF. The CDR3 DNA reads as TGTGCCAGCAGCGTCACGGGCGCTGAAGCTTTCTTT.

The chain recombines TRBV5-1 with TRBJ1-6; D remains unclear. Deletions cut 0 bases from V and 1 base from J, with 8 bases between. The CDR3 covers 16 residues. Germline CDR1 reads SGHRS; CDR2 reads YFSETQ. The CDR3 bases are TGCGCCAGCAGCTTGGATGCGGGGTCCTATAATTCACCCCTCCACTTT. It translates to CASSLDAGSYNSPLHF.

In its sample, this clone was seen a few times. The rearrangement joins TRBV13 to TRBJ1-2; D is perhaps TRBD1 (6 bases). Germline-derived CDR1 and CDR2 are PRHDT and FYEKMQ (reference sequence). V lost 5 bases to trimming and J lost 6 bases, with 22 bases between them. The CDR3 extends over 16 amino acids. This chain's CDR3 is CASSPMTGSHYDGYTF. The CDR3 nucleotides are TGTGCCAGCAGCCCCATGACAGGATCTCATTACGATGGCTACACCTTC.

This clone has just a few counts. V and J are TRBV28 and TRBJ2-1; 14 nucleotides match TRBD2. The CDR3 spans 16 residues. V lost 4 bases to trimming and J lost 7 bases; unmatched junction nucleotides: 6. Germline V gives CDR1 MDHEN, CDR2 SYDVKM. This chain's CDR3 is CASSSPGTSGSNEQFF. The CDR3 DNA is TGTGCCAGCAGTTCCCCCGGGACTAGCGGGAGTAATGAGCAGTTCTTC. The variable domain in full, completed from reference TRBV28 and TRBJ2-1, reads DVKVTQSSRYLVKRTGEKVFLECVQDMDHENMFWYRQDPGLGLRLIYFSYDVKMKEKGDIPEGYSVSREKKERFSLILESASTNQTSMYLCASSSPGTSGSNEQFFGPGTRLTVL.

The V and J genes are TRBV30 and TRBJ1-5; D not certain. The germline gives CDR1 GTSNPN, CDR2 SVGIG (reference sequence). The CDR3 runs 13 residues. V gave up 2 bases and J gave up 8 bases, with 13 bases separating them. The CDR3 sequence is CAWSFGDRKPQHF. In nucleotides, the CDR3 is TGTGCCTGGAGTTTTGGTGACCGTAAGCCCCAGCATTTT.

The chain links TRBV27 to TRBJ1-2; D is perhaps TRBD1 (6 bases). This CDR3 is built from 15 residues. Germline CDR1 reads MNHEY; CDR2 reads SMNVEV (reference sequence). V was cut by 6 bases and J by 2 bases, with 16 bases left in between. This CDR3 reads CASSLIPGTNYGYTF. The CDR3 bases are TGTGCCAGCAGCCTCATCCCCGGGACAAACTATGGCTACACCTTC.

The DNA for the CDR3 is TGTGCCATCAAAGGACAGGGCGGAGGATCCTACGAGCAGTACTTC. This encodes CAIKGQGGGSYEQYF. This sequence joins TRBV10-3 and TRBJ2-7; 8 bases are shared with TRBD1. This CDR3 spans 15 amino acids. V lost 7 bases to trimming and J lost 1 base; unmatched junction nucleotides: 9. Germline-derived CDR1 and CDR2 are ENHRY and SYGVKD.

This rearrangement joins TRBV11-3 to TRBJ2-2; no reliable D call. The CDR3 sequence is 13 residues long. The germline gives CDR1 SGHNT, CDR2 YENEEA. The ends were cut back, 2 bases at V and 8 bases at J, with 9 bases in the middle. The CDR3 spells CASSLSTTGELFF. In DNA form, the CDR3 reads TGTGCCAGCAGCTTATCCACAACGGGGGAGCTGTTTTTT.

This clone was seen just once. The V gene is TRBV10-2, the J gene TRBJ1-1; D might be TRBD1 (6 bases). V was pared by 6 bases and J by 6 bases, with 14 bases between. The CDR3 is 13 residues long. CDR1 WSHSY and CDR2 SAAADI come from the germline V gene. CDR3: CASRQGSLSEAFF. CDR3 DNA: TGCGCCAGCAGACAGGGTAGTTTGTCTGAAGCTTTCTTT.

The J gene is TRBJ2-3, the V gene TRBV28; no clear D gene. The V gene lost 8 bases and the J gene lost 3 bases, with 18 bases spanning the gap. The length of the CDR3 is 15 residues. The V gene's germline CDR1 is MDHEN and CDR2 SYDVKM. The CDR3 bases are TGTGCCAGCCGCGGAGCCCCGCCGGTTACAGATACGCAGTATTTT. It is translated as CASRGAPPVTDTQYF.

The CDR3 coding sequence is TGCGCCAGCATCGACCCCGGGGGGAACACTGAAGCTTTCTTT. It encodes CASIDPGGNTEAFF. The rearrangement joins TRBV10-2 to TRBJ1-1; tentatively, D is TRBD1 (5 bases). There are 14 residues in the CDR3. Germline V CDR1 and CDR2: WSHSY, SAAADI. With 7 bases removed from V and 1 base from J, the gap between germline ends came to 13 bases.

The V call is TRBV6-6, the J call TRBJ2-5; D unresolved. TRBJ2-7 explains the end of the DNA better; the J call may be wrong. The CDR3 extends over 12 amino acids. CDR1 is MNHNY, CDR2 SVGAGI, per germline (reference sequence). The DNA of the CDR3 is TGTGCCAGCAGTTACTATGCTTACGAGCAGTACTTC. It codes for CASSYYAYEQYF.

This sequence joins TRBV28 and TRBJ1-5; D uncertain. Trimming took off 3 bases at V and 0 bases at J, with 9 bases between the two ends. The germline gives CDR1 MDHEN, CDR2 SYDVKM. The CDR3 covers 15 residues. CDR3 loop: CASSLASHSNQPQHF. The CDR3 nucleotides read TGTGCCAGCAGTTTGGCCAGTCATAGCAATCAGCCCCAGCATTTT.

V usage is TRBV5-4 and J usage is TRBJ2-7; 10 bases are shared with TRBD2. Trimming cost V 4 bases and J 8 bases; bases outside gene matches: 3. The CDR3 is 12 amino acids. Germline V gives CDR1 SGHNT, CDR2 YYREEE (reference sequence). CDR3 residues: CASSPSGSKQYF. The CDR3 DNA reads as TGTGCCAGCAGCCCTAGCGGGAGCAAGCAGTACTTC.

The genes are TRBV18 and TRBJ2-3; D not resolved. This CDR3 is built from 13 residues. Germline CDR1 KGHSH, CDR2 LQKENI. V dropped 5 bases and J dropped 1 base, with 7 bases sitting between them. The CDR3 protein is CASSVLGTDTQYF. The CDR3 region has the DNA TGTGCCAGCTCAGTTTTAGGCACAGATACGCAGTATTTT.